The 21 T cell receptor beta chains below come from one sample, sequenced in a study of T cell responses to AZD1222 COVID-19 vaccine. Assay used: immunoSEQ multiplex PCR; TCRdb lists only in-frame clones, some missing. Here the sample spans roughly 120,000 clones, 85% to 90% being singletons. Source: peripheral blood, taken on day 0 of AZD1222 vaccination. These receptors were taken from an adult in good health.

The chain recombines TRBV28 with TRBJ1-5, with TRBD1 identical over 9 bases. CDR3 length: 15 amino acids. Germline values: CDR1 MDHEN, CDR2 SYDVKM. With 6 bases clipped from V and 3 bases from J, the junction kept 6 bases outside the gene matches. CDR3 DNA: TGTGCCAGCAGGCCAGGGACAGGGAACAATCAGCCCCAGCATTTT. It codes for CASRPGTGNNQPQHF.

This chain connects TRBV23-1 to TRBJ1-6; D might be TRBD1 (6 bases). TRBV23-1 is flagged as an ORF with uncertain function. Trimming left V 8 bases short and J 14 bases short, with 22 bases between. The CDR3 sequence is 14 residues long. The CDR3 coding sequence is TGCGCCAGCCTCCCCAGGGGTCCGAGTCGAACCCTCCACTTT. Its protein product is CASLPRGPSRTLHF.

V usage is TRBV9 and J usage is TRBJ1-4; TRBD1 agrees at 8 bases. This CDR3 is built from 16 residues. Germline CDR1 SGDLS, CDR2 YYNGEE. Trimming cost V 3 bases and J 6 bases; bases outside gene matches: 10. CDR3 DNA: TGTGCCAGCAGCGCCGTCATGGACAGGGTGGATGAAAAACTGTTTTTT. Translation: CASSAVMDRVDEKLFF.

The V gene is TRBV11-3, the J gene TRBJ2-2, with 13 positions matching TRBD2. The CDR3 totals 16 residues. Germline CDR1 and CDR2: SGHNT and YENEEA. Losses at the gene ends were 4 bases for V and 3 bases for J; bases not matched to a gene: 2. The CDR3 region is CASSSTSGRYTGELFF. CDR3 bases: TGTGCCAGCAGCTCGACTAGCGGGAGGTACACCGGGGAGCTGTTTTTT.

The chain couples TRBV5-4 to TRBJ2-7; 7 positions match TRBD1. The CDR3 totals 14 residues. Trimming removed 3 bases from V and 2 bases from J; junction bases left unmatched: 5. The V gene's germline CDR1 is SGHNT and CDR2 YYREEE (reference sequence). CDR3 nucleotide sequence: TGTGCCAGCAGCTCAGCGACAGGGACCTACGAGCAGTACTTC. It codes for CASSSATGTYEQYF. Full variable domain (outside the CDR3, taken from reference TRBV5-4 and TRBJ2-7): ETGVTQSPTHLIKTRGQQVTLRCSSQSGHNTVSWYQQALGQGPQFIFQYYREEENGRGNFPPRFSGLQFPNYSSELNVNALELDDSALYLCASSSATGTYEQYFGPGTRLTVT.

This chain uses TRBV12-3 or TRBV12-4 with TRBJ1-5; tentatively, D is TRBD1 (6 bases). There are 13 residues in the CDR3. With 5 bases removed from V and 4 bases from J, the gap between germline ends came to 9 bases. As DNA, the CDR3 is TGTGCCAGCAGTCGGACAGATAATCAGCCCCAGCATTTT. Protein: CASSRTDNQPQHF.

The chain carries TRBV6-2 or TRBV6-3 and TRBJ2-3; TRBD2 matches at 9 bases. CDR3 length: 18 amino acids. The V segment lost 2 bases and the J segment 4 bases; nucleotides outside the gene matches: 13. Germline-derived CDR1 and CDR2 are MNHEY and SVGEGT. CDR3 nucleotides: TGTGCCAGCAGTTACCGATTCGGGTTAGCGGGAGACTCAGATACGCAGTATTTT. It codes for CASSYRFGLAGDSDTQYF.

This rearrangement joins TRBV7-3 to TRBJ2-1, with TRBD2 as a possible D gene (6 bases). This CDR3 region has 13 residues. Germline V gene lookup returns CDR1 SGHTA and CDR2 FQGTGA. The V end lost 4 bases, the J end lost 12 bases, and 16 bases lay between the germline ends. The CDR3 reads CASSSPGSLGQFF. In DNA, the CDR3 is TGTGCCAGCAGCTCCCCCGGGAGCCTCGGGCAGTTCTTC.

This chain links TRBV18 with TRBJ1-2; weak D call: TRBD1 (6 bases). The CDR3 sequence is 13 residues long. Germline V gene sequence: CDR1 KGHSH, CDR2 LQKENI. Trimming removed 7 bases at V and 7 bases at J, with 16 bases between. The CDR3 coding sequence is TGTGCCAGCTTAGGGGGGTTGAAGAGTGGCTACACCTTC. Translation: CASLGGLKSGYTF.

This clone was recorded once. The V gene is TRBV5-1, the J gene TRBJ1-1; D might be TRBD1 (5 bases). CDR1 is SGHRS, CDR2 YFSETQ, per germline. CDR3 size: 14 residues. Deletions cut 4 bases from V and 1 base from J, with 11 bases between. The CDR3 sequence: CASSLGHSNTEAFF. CDR3 sequence (DNA): TGCGCCAGCAGCCTTGGACATTCGAACACTGAAGCTTTCTTT. Drawing the rest from reference TRBV5-1 and TRBJ1-1, the complete variable domain is KAGVTQTPRYLIKTRGQQVTLSCSPISGHRSVSWYQQTPGQGLQFLFEYFSETQRNKGNFPGRFSGRQFSNSRSEMNVSTLELGDSALYLCASSLGHSNTEAFFGQGTRLTVV.

V usage is TRBV5-4 and J usage is TRBJ2-7, with D hard to call. Deletions cut 2 bases from V and 0 bases from J, with 9 bases between. The CDR3 contains 14 residues. Germline V gene data show CDR1 as SGHNT and CDR2 as YYREEE (reference sequence). CDR3 amino acids: CASSFGQSSYEQYF. The CDR3 bases are TGTGCCAGCAGCTTCGGGCAGAGCTCCTACGAGCAGTACTTC.

J is TRBJ1-6 and V is TRBV30, with TRBD1 matching over 8 bases. The CDR3 has 16 residues. The V segment lost 0 bases and the J segment 10 bases; nucleotides outside the gene matches: 11. In germline, CDR1 is GTSNPN, CDR2 SVGIG (reference sequence). The CDR3 bases are TGTGCCTGGAGTGTCCGGGGAGGACAGGGCGGATCACCCCTCCACTTT. This codes for CAWSVRGGQGGSPLHF.

The gene calls are TRBV7-9 and TRBJ1-4; weak D call: TRBD1 (5 bases). This CDR3 has 14 residues. Germline-derived CDR1 and CDR2 are SEHNR and FQNEAQ (reference sequence). V lost 5 bases and J 7 bases, leaving 14 bases between the germline ends. CDR3 DNA sequence: TGTGCCAGCAGCCGAAGGCAGGGTGGTGAAAAACTGTTTTTT. It yields the protein CASSRRQGGEKLFF.

Only a few counts were recorded for this clone. In DNA, the CDR3 is TGTGCCAGCACCAAAGGGGCGAGGGGGGGCCTTGAGACCCAGTACTTC. It is translated as CASTKGARGGLETQYF. The V and J genes are TRBV7-7 and TRBJ2-5, with TRBD2 as a possible D gene (7 bases). CDR1 and CDR2 from the germline V gene are SSHAT and FNYEAQ (reference sequence). CDR3 size: 16 residues. V was clipped by 7 bases and J by 5 bases, with 23 bases between them.

This rearrangement joins TRBV7-9 to TRBJ1-2; 7 bases align to TRBD1. V lost 7 bases and J lost 7; bases outside the gene matches: 12. This CDR3 contains 14 residues. Germline-derived CDR1 and CDR2 are SEHNR and FQNEAQ (reference sequence). The CDR3 DNA sequence: TGTGCCAGCACCCAATCGACAGGGAGGGTTGGCTACACCTTC. This gives the protein CASTQSTGRVGYTF.

Comments on this clone: Relative to the germline gene, one junction end is altered; a read error may explain this. The chain combines TRBV18 with TRBJ2-3, with a tentative D call TRBD1 (5 bases). CDR3 length: 15 residues. Germline V lookup: CDR1 KGHSH, CDR2 LQKENI. In DNA form, the CDR3 reads TGTGCCAGCCCACCACCGCAGGGAAGGTCAGATACGCAGTATTTT. This codes for CASPPPQGRSDTQYF. Full variable domain (remainder filled in from reference TRBV18 and TRBJ2-3): NAGVMQNPRHLVRRRGQEARLRCSPMKGHSHVYWYRQLPEEGLKFMVYLQKENIIDESGMPKERFSAEFPKEGPSILRIQQVVRGDSAAYFCASPPPQGRSDTQYFGPGTRLTVL.

The chain joins TRBV28 to TRBJ1-1; D not certain. Germline V lookup: CDR1 MDHEN, CDR2 SYDVKM. The CDR3 has 14 amino acids. V lost 8 bases to trimming and J lost 2 bases, with 15 bases between them. CDR3 residues: CASFTAPLNTEAFF. The DNA of the CDR3 is TGTGCCAGCTTTACAGCTCCGCTTAACACTGAAGCTTTCTTT.

J is TRBJ1-5 and V is TRBV28; D is ambiguous. Germline CDR1 reads MDHEN; CDR2 reads SYDVKM. V was clipped by 4 bases and J by 5 bases, with 15 bases between them. This CDR3 is built from 15 residues. The CDR3 bases are TGTGCCAGCAGTTCCTCCTTAACTGAATATCAGCCCCAGCATTTT. Amino acids: CASSSSLTEYQPQHF.

The rearrangement links TRBV6-5 to TRBJ2-5; 7 bases match TRBD2. This CDR3 has 15 amino acids. With V trimmed by 2 bases and J by 2 bases, 5 bases remained unmatched. Germline V lookup: CDR1 MNHEY, CDR2 SVGAGI. The CDR3 is CASSYVIGGQETQYF. The CDR3 nucleotides are TGTGCCAGCAGTTACGTGATCGGGGGGCAAGAGACCCAGTACTTC.

This clone came up a few times. CDR3 sequence: CASSIKPDMGQPQHF. The CDR3 nucleotides are TGTGCCAGTAGTATAAAACCTGATATGGGTCAGCCCCAGCATTTT. This chain uses TRBV19 with TRBJ1-5; D uncertain. Deletions cut 2 bases from V and 6 bases from J, with 14 bases between. The germline gives CDR1 LNHDA, CDR2 SQIVND (reference sequence). CDR3 length equals 15 residues. The whole variable domain, remainder taken from reference TRBV19 and TRBJ1-5, is DGGITQSPKYLFRKEGQNVTLSCEQNLNHDAMYWYRQDPGQGLRLIYYSQIVNDFQKGDIAEGYSVSREKKESFPLTVTSAQKNPTAFYLCASSIKPDMGQPQHFGDGTRLSIL.

The CDR3 spells CASSLTSGFNEQFF. The CDR3 bases are TGTGCCAGCAGCTTGACTAGCGGGTTCAATGAGCAGTTCTTC. The V and J genes are TRBV7-2 and TRBJ2-1; 10 nucleotides line up with TRBD2. Losses at the gene ends were 3 bases for V and 6 bases for J; bases not matched to a gene: 2. The germline V gene has CDR1 SGHTA and CDR2 FQGNSA. The CDR3 totals 14 residues.